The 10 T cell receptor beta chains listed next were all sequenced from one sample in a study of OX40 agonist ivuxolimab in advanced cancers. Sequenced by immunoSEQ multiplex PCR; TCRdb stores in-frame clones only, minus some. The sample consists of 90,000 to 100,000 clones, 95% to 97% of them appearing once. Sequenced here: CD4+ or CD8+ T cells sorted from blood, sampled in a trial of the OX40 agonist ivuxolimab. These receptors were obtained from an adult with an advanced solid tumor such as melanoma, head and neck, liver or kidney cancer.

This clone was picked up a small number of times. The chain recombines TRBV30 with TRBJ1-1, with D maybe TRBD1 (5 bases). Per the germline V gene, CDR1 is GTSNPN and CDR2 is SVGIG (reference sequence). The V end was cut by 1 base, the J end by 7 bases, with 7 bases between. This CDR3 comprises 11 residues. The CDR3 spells CAWSDGGEAFF. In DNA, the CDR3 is TGTGCCTGGAGTGACGGGGGTGAAGCTTTCTTT. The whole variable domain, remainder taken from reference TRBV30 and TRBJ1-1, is SQTIHQWPATLVQPVGSPLSLECTVEGTSNPNLYWYRQAAGRGLQLLFYSVGIGQISSEVPQNLSASRPQDRQFILSSKKLLLSDSGFYLCAWSDGGEAFFGQGTRLTVV.

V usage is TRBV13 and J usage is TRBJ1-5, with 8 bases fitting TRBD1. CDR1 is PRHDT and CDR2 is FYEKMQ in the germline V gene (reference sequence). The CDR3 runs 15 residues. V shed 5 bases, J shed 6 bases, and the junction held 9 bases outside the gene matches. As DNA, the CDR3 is TGTGCCAGCAGCCTCGACAGGGGACTAGGTCAGCCCCAGCATTTT. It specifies CASSLDRGLGQPQHF.

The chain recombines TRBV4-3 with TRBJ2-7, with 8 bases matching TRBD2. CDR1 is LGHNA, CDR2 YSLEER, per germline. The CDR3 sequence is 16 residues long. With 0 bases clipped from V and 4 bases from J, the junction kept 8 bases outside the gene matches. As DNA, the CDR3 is TGCGCCAGCAGCCAAGATCGCGGGGGGCCATTGTACGAGCAGTACTTC. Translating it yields CASSQDRGGPLYEQYF.

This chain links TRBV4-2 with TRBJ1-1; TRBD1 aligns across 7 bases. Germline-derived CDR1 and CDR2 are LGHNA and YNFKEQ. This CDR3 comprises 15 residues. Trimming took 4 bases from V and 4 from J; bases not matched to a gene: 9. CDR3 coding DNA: TGTGCCAGCAGCCCATTCCAGGGGGGTAGCACTGAAGCTTTCTTT. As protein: CASSPFQGGSTEAFF.

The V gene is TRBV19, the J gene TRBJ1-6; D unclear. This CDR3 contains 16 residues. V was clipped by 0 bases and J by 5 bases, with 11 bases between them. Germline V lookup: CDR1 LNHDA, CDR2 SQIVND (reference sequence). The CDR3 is CASSIDFSADNSPLHF. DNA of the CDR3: TGTGCCAGTAGTATAGATTTTTCGGCCGATAATTCACCCCTCCACTTT.

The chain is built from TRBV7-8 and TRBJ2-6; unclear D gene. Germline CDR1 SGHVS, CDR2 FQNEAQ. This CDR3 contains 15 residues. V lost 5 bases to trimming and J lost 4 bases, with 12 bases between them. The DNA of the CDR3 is TGTGCCAGCAGCCCTCTTTTGGGGGGGGCCAACGTCCTGACTTTC. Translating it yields CASSPLLGGANVLTF.

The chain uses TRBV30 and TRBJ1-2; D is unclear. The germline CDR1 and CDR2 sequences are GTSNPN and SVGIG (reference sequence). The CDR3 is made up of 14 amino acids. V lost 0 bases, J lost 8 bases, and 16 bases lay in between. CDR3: CAWSVTAERLGYTF. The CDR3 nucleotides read TGTGCCTGGAGTGTAACGGCAGAGCGGTTGGGCTACACCTTC. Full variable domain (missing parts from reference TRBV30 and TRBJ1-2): SQTIHQWPATLVQPVGSPLSLECTVEGTSNPNLYWYRQAAGRGLQLLFYSVGIGQISSEVPQNLSASRPQDRQFILSSKKLLLSDSGFYLCAWSVTAERLGYTFGSGTRLTVV.

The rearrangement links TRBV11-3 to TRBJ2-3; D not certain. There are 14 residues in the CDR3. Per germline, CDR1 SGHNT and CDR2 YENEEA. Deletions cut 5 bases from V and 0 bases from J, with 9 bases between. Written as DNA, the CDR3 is TGTGCCAGCAGCCCGGCAGGTAGCACAGATACGCAGTATTTT. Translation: CASSPAGSTDTQYF. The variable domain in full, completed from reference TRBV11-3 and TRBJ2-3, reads EAGVVQSPRYKIIEKKQPVAFWCNPISGHNTLYWYLQNLGQGPELLIRYENEEAVDDSQLPKDRFSAERLKGVDSTLKIQPAELGDSAVYLCASSPAGSTDTQYFGPGTRLTVL.

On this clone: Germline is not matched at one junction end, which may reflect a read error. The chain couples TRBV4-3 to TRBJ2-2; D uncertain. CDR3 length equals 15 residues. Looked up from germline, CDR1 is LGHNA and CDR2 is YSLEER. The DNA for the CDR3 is TGCGCCAGCAGCAAAGACCGGTCGAACACCGGGGAGCTGTTTTTT. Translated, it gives CASSKDRSNTGELFF.

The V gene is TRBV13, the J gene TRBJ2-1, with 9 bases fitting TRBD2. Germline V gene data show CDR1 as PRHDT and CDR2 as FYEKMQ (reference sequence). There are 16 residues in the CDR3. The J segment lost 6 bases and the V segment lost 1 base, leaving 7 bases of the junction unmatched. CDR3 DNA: TGTGCCAGCAGCTTAGAGGCGGGAGGGCCAAGCAATGAGCAGTTCTTC. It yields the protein CASSLEAGGPSNEQFF.